This T cell receptor (beta chain) was retrieved from a study of T-cell reconstitution after alpha-beta-depleted transplantation in children. Study observations and caveats: There were reportedly several hundred expanded graft clones from which alpha-beta T cells came about two months after transplant. After transplant, high TCRbeta diversity at day 60 in some patients arose from surviving recipient T cells and thymic progenitors.

It was with unique molecular identifiers that the TCRbeta library was prepared. TCRdb fed the PCR reads into MiXCR, producing one record per CDR3 protein. The data contain 900,000 or so distinct CDR3 sequences, less than 20% of them singletons. As concerns this clonotype: The antigen remains undetermined.

Trimming cost V 6 bases and J 6 bases, with 15 bases left between them. This CDR3 region has 14 residues. The J gene is TRBJ2-1, the V gene TRBV12-3 or TRBV12-4; perhaps D is TRBD1 or TRBD2 (5 bases each). The source was PBMCs, mostly from graft donor cells, collected 360 days after TCRalphabeta/CD19-depleted stem cell transplant. This receptor was obtained from a male patient under 18 who had a stem cell transplant for acute lymphoblastic leukemia, so the T cells may come from the graft donor. The CDR3 coding sequence is TGTGCCAGCAGGAAAACCGGGACCTTCAATGAGCAGTTCTTC. Translating it yields CASRKTGTFNEQFF.